This TCR beta chain was sequenced for a study of patients and donors after allogeneic stem cell transplantation. TCRdb reprocessed the RT-PCR reads with MiXCR, giving one entry per CDR3 protein. The sample holds about a million distinct CDR3 sequences, about a sixth seen once. The CDR3 runs to 15 residues. The germline CDR1 and CDR2 sequences are MNHNS and SASEGT. After removal of 7 bases from V and 2 bases from J, the junction contained 5 bases not matched to a gene. This receptor was obtained from a human donor who was either an allogeneic HSCT recipient or a stem cell or donor lymphocyte infusion donor (not recorded which). It is not recorded whose cells these are; they may come from a transplant donor. The chain couples TRBV6-1 to TRBJ2-2, with TRBD1 matching 9 bases. The sample was blood, either unsorted or a sorted T cell fraction (not recorded which). The CDR3 DNA reads TGTGCCAGCACCGGACAGGGGAGAAACACCGGGGAGCTGTTTTTT. It yields the protein CASTGQGRNTGELFF.